A single sample is the source of the 2 T cell receptor beta chains below, sequenced in a study of cytomegalovirus exposure and HLA in healthy donors. It was with 60 Vbeta and 13 Jbeta primers that the PCR ran. The repertoire was sequenced with immunoSEQ multiplex PCR; TCRdb's copy has only in-frame clones and lacks some. Among over 150,000 clones listed, approximately 84% were seen once. The sample consisted of PBMCs. The receptors here all came from a boy aged 2 to 10 in good health and CMV-seronegative.

The genes are TRBV25-1 and TRBJ2-7; a possible D gene is TRBD1 (6 bases). The germline CDR1 and CDR2 sequences are MGHDK and SYGVNS. V was pared by 4 bases and J by 1 base, with 14 bases between. This CDR3 has 15 amino acids. CDR3 in amino acids: CASSGGGGRSYEQYF. The DNA of the CDR3 is TGTGCCAGCAGTGGTGGGGGCGGAAGGTCCTACGAGCAGTACTTC.

This clone was recorded a few times. The gene calls are TRBV19 and TRBJ2-7; TRBD2 agrees at 11 bases. Per the germline V gene, CDR1 is LNHDA and CDR2 is SQIVND (reference sequence). CDR3 length: 16 amino acids. V gave up 1 base and J gave up 3 bases; unmatched junction bases: 5. The CDR3 sequence is CASSIVELAGVYEQYF. The CDR3, as DNA: TGTGCCAGTAGTATAGTAGAACTAGCGGGAGTCTACGAGCAGTACTTC.